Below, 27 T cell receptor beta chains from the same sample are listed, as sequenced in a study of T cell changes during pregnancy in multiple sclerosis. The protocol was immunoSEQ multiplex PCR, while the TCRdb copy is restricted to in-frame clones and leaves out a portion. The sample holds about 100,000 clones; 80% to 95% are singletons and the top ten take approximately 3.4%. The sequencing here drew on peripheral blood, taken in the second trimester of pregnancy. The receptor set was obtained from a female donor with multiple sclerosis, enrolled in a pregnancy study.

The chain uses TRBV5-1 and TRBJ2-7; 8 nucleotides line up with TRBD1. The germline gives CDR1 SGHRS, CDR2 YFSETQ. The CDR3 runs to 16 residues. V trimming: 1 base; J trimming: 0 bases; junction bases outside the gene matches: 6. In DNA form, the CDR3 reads TGCGCCAGCAGCTTGCGGACAGGGTCGAGCTCCTACGAGCAGTACTTC. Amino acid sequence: CASSLRTGSSSYEQYF.

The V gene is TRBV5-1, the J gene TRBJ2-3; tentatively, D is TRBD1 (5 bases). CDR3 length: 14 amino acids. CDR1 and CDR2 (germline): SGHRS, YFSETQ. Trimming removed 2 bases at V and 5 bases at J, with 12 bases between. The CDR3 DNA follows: TGCGCCAGCAGCTTCGGTAGGGGCCAAGATACGCAGTATTTT. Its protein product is CASSFGRGQDTQYF.

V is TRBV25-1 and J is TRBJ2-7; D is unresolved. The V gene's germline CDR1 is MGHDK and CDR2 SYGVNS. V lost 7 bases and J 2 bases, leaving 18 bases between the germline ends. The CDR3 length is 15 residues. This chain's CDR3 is CASNLSRVLTYEQYF. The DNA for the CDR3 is TGTGCCAGCAATCTATCCCGTGTGTTAACCTACGAGCAGTACTTC.

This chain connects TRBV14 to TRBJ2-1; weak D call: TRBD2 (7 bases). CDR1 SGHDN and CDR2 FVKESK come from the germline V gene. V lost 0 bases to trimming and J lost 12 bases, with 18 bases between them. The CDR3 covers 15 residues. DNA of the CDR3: TGTGCCAGCAGCCAAGAGATCGCTAGGGGGGGAGTGCAGTTCTTC. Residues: CASSQEIARGGVQFF.

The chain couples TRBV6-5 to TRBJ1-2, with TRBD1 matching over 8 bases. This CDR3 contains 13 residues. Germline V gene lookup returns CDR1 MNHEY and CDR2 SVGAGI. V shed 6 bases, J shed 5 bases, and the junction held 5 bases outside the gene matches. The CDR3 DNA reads TGTGCCAGCAGATCGGACAGGGCTTATGGCTACACCTTC. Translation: CASRSDRAYGYTF.

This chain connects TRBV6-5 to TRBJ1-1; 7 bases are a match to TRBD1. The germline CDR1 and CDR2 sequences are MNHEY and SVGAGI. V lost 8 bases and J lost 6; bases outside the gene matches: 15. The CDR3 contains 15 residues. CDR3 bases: TGTGCCAGCCGAAACCTCAGAGACAGGGCCCCTGAAGCTTTCTTT. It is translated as CASRNLRDRAPEAFF.

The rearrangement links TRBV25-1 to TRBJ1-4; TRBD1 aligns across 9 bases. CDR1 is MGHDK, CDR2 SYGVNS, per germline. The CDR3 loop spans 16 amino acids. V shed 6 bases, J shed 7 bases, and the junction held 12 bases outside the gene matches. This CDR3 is CASSAPTGGAGEKLFF. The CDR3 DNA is TGTGCCAGCAGCGCACCTACAGGGGGCGCGGGTGAAAAACTGTTTTTT.

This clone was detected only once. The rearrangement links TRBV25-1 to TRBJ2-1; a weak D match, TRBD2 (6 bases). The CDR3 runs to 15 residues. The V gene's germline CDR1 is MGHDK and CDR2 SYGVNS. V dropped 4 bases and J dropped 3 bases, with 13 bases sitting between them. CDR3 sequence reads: CASSVGASDYNEQFF. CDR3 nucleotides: TGTGCCAGCAGTGTCGGGGCTAGCGACTACAATGAGCAGTTCTTC.

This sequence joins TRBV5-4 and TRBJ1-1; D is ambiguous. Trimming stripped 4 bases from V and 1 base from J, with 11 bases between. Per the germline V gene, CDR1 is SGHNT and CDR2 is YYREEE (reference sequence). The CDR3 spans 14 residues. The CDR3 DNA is TGTGCCAGCAGCGGTTCAGCAGGGAACACTGAAGCTTTCTTT. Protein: CASSGSAGNTEAFF.

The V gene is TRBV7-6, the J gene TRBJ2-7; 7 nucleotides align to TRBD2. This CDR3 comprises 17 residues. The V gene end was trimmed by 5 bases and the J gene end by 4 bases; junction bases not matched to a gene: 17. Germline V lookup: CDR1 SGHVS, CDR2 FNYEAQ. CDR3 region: CASSRTPTGTIEYEQYF. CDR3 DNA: TGTGCCAGCAGCCGAACTCCTACCGGGACTATTGAGTACGAGCAGTACTTC.

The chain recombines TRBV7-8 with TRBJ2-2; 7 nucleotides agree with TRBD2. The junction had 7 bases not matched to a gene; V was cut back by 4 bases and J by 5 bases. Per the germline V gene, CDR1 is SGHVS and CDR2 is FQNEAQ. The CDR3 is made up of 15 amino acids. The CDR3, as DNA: TGTGCCAGCAGCTCTGCGGGAGAGCTGACCGGGGAGCTGTTTTTT. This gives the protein CASSSAGELTGELFF. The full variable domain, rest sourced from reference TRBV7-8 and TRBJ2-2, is GAGVSQSPRYKVAKRGQDVALRCDPISGHVSLFWYQQALGQGPEFLTYFQNEAQLDKSGLPSDRFFAERPEGSVSTLKIQRTQQEDSAVYLCASSSAGELTGELFFGEGSRLTVL.

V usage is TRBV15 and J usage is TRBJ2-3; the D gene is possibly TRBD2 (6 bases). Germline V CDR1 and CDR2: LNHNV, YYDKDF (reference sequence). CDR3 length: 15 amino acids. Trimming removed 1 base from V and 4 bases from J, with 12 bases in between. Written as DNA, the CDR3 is TGTGCCACCAGCAGAGTCGGGAGTAACTCAGATACGCAGTATTTT. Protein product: CATSRVGSNSDTQYF.

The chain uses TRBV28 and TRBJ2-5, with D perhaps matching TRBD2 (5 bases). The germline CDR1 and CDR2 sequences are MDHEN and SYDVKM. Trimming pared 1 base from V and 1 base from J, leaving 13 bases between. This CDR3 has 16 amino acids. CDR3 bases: TGTGCCAGCAGTTTATTGTCGGGGTCGGGCCAAGAGACCCAGTACTTC. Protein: CASSLLSGSGQETQYF.

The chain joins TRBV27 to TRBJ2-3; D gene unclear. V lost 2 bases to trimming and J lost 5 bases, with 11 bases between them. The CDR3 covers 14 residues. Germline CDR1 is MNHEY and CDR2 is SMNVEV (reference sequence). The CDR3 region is CASSLTRSLDTQYF. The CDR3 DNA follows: TGTGCCAGCAGTTTAACCAGGTCGTTAGATACGCAGTATTTT.

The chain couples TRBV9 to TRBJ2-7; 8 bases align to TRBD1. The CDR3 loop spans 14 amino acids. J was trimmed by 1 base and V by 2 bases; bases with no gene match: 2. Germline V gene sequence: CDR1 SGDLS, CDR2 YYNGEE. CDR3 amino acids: CASSVDRGSYEQYF. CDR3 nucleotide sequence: TGTGCCAGCAGCGTCGACAGGGGATCCTACGAGCAGTACTTC.

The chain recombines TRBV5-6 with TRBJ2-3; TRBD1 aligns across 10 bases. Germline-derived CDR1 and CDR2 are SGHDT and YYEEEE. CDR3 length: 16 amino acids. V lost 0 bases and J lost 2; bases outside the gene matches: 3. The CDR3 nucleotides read TGTGCCAGCAGCTTGGCGGGACAGGGGAACACAGATACGCAGTATTTT. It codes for CASSLAGQGNTDTQYF.

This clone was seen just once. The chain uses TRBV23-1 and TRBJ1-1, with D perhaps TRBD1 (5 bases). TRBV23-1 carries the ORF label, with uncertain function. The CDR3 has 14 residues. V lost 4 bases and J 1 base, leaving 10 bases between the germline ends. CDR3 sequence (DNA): TGCGCCAGCAGTCCCACCAGGGAGAACACTGAAGCTTTCTTT. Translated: CASSPTRENTEAFF.

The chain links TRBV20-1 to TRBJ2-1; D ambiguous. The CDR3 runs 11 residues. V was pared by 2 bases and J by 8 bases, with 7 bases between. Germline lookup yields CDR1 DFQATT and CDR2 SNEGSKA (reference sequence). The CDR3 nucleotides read TGCAGTGCTAGACCTTCGGATGAGCAGTTCTTC. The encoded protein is CSARPSDEQFF.

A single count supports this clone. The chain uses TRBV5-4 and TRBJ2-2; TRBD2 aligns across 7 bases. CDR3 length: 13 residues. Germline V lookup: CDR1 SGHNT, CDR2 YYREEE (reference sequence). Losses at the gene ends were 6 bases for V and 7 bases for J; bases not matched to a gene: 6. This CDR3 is CASTPGLHGELFF. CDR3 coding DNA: TGTGCCAGCACACCGGGACTACACGGGGAGCTGTTTTTT. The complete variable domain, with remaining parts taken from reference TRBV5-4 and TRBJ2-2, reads ETGVTQSPTHLIKTRGQQVTLRCSSQSGHNTVSWYQQALGQGPQFIFQYYREEENGRGNFPPRFSGLQFPNYSSELNVNALELDDSALYLCASTPGLHGELFFGEGSRLTVL.

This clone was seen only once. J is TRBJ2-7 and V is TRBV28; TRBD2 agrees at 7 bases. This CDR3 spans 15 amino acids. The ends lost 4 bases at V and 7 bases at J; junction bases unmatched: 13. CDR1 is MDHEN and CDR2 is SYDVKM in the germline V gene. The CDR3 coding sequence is TGTGCCAGCAGTTCATCTAGCGGCCTCCTAAAGGAGCAGTACTTC. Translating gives CASSSSSGLLKEQYF. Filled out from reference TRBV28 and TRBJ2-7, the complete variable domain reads DVKVTQSSRYLVKRTGEKVFLECVQDMDHENMFWYRQDPGLGLRLIYFSYDVKMKEKGDIPEGYSVSREKKERFSLILESASTNQTSMYLCASSSSSGLLKEQYFGPGTRLTVT.

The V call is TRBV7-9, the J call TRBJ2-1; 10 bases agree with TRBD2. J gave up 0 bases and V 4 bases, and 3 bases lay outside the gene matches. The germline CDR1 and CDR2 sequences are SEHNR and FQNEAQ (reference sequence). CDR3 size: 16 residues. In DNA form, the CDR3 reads TGTGCCAGCAGCTCCCCTAGCGGGAGCTCCTACAATGAGCAGTTCTTC. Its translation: CASSSPSGSSYNEQFF.

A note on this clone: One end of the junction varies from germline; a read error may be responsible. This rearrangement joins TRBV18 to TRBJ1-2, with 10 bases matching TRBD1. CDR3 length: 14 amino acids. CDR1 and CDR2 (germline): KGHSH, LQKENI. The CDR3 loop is CASSPRQGAETKIF. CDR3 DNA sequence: TGTGCCAGCTCACCGCGACAGGGGGCGGAAACCAAAATCTTC.

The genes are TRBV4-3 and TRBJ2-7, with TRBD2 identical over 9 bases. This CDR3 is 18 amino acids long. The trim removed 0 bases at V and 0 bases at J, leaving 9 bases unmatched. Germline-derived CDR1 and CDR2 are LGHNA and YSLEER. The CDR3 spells CASSQEVLASGASYEQYF. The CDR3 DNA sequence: TGCGCCAGCAGCCAAGAGGTTTTGGCTAGCGGGGCCTCCTACGAGCAGTACTTC.

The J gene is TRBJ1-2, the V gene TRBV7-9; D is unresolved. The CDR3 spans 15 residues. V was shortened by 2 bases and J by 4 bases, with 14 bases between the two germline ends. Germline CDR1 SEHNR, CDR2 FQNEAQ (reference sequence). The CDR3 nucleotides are TGTGCCAGCAGCTTAACGGTGGGCCCCTCCTATGGCTACACCTTC. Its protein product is CASSLTVGPSYGYTF.

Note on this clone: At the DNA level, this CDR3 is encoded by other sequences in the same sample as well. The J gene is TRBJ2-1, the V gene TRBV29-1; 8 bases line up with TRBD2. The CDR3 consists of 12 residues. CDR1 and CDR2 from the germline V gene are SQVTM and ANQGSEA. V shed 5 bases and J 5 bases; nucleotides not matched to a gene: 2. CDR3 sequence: CSVRTSHNEQFF. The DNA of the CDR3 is TGCAGCGTTAGGACTAGCCACAATGAGCAGTTCTTC.

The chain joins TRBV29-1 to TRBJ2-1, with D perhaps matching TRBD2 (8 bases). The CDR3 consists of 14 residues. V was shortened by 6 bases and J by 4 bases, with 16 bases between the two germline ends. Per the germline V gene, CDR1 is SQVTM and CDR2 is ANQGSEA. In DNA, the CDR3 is TGCAGCGTCGGGGGGGGGACAGCTTACAATGAGCAGTTCTTC. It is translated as CSVGGGTAYNEQFF.

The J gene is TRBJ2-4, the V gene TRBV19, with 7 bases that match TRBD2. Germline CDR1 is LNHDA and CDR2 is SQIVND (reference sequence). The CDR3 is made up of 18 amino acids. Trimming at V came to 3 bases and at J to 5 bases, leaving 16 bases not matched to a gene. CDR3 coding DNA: TGTGCCAGTAGTATTTTGGGGGTGGGCGGGGGTAGTGAAAACATTCAGTACTTC. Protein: CASSILGVGGGSENIQYF.